A selection of T cell receptor beta chains follows, all from one sample in a study of vaccination effects on CD4 cells after COVID-19. For these TCRs, the target antigens are not known. Method: immunoSEQ multiplex PCR; TCRdb's copy keeps in-frame clones and lacks some. Among some 28,000 clones, about 80% were seen once, and the ten largest hold around 30%. The sequences come from CD4+ T cells from PBMCs cultured with SARS-CoV-2 spike peptides, collected before COVID-19 vaccination. Source of these receptors: a human donor who received a COVID-19 vaccine. Each CDR3 is given with its conserved first and last residue.

cdr3_aa	v_call	j_call
CASSLSLASYNEQFF	TRBV18	TRBJ2-1
CSAAHRYF	TRBV20-1	TRBJ2-5
CASSPREPTEAFF	TRBV28	TRBJ1-1
CASSLWGGYRNSPLHF	TRBV27	TRBJ1-6
CASSRAGGTSDQETQYF	TRBV28	TRBJ2-5
CASSVGADPYQPQHF	TRBV19	TRBJ1-5
CASSIMTSSSPLHF	TRBV7-2	TRBJ1-6
CASSHIGGTSGGVGAQYF	TRBV4-3	TRBJ2-3
CASSVRNEQFF	TRBV9	TRBJ2-1
CASSLGFPNYGYTF	TRBV7-2	TRBJ1-2
CASSHGRSEAFF	TRBV3-1/TRBV3-2	TRBJ1-1
CASSYQAGSMSDTQYF	TRBV6-6	TRBJ2-3
CASRLIPGGAYNEQFF	TRBV12-2	TRBJ2-1
CASSRTENEKLFF	TRBV7-8	TRBJ1-4
CASSPSEDSPLHF	TRBV5-1	TRBJ1-6
CASSLAGRALTDTQYF	TRBV11-2	TRBJ2-3
CASSDPGQGRSPLHF	TRBV19	TRBJ1-6
CAWSRVGGTDTQYF	TRBV30	TRBJ2-3
CASSAATGVLTDTQYF	TRBV6-1	TRBJ2-3
CASSARAGATEAFF	TRBV2	TRBJ1-1
CASSYDRYGYTF	TRBV2	TRBJ1-2
CACRASSSYNSPLHF	TRBV30	TRBJ1-6
CASSIGWRGKSSYNEQFF	TRBV19	TRBJ2-1
CASSLAGPRQGNYGYTF	TRBV7-2	TRBJ1-2
CASSVGTNTEAFF	TRBV9	TRBJ1-1
CASSVRNQPQHF	TRBV12-3/TRBV12-4	TRBJ1-5
CASSSDKGHEQYF	TRBV28	TRBJ2-7
CASSQAGLAGETQYF	TRBV4-1	TRBJ2-5
CASSSQGAEGAFF	TRBV7-3	TRBJ1-1
CASRRPHGNYGYTF	TRBV6-5	TRBJ1-2
CASSLRGGIGGQPQHF	TRBV28	TRBJ1-5
CASRGWGATNEKLFF	TRBV10-1	TRBJ1-4
CASSIQGRNSPLHF	TRBV19	TRBJ1-6
CASSLWGKNTEAFF	TRBV5-6	TRBJ1-1
CASIRDRVGETQYF	TRBV19	TRBJ2-5
CASSAVGSPTNEKLFF	TRBV19	TRBJ1-4
CASSLFPGVEKLFF	TRBV7-2	TRBJ1-4
CASSQSGGRSRQYF	TRBV14	TRBJ2-7